A single T cell receptor (beta chain) is shown here with its context. This sample is part of a study of blood T cell repertoires in COVID-19. About the study: From the United States, Italy and Spain came samples of acute and convalescent COVID-19. The cDNA or gDNA used as material had been derived from T cells, B-cell-depleted T cells, or PBMCs.

Per the original data handling: Quantification of nucleated cells was approximated via reference gene primer amplification. TCRdb's copy holds only in-frame clones and misses some; the assay was immunoSEQ multiplex PCR. V, J and clone size reflect that table, while D and trimming were determined from the DNA. The table shows roughly 67,000 clones, with 83% occurring only once. This receptor was identified in an older woman with acute or convalescent COVID-19. The sample consisted of peripheral blood.

The CDR3 DNA reads as TGTGCCAGCAGTTATGGGGCAGGTTGGGGAGAGCAGTACTTC. It encodes CASSYGAGWGEQYF. V and J are TRBV6-5 and TRBJ2-7; weak D call: TRBD1 (5 bases). Trimming took 3 bases from V and 7 from J, leaving 16 bases between them. CDR1 and CDR2 (germline): MNHEY, SVGAGI. This CDR3 spans 14 amino acids.